This T cell receptor beta chain was retrieved from a study of shared clonotypes between healthy human individuals (dated by TCRdb to about 2020). Broadly, across the study: A few men and two women, aged 18 to 49 years, made up the cohort. To estimate repertoire size and how much clonotype sharing occurs between individuals, the study deeply sequenced the blood TCR repertoires of five or six healthy adults. For each donor, three plates each were used for CD4 naive and CD4 memory, two plates were used for CD8 naive, and one plate was used for CD8 memory. Between about 0.94 and 8.9 billion PBMCs per donor were obtained by leukapheresis. To increase sequencing depth and limit assay-specific biases, TCR repertoire library preparation and sequencing were carried out by different laboratories using diverse techniques. Results the study describes overall, beyond this receptor: Sampling was restricted to blood, and TCR repertoires in tissue are likely to differ from TCR repertoires in blood. Pairwise subsampling led to the expectation that sequencing depth would affect the degree of clonotype sharing among donors. Incomplete sequencing was indicated by rarefaction of sorted-subset datasets, despite the large sequencing depth. Because the study included only a small number of donors, the genetic and exposure-history diversity represented was limited. Sharing across a few donors was observed for roughly 5% of naive CD4, over 3% of naive CD8, over 2% of memory CD4, and about 0.38% of memory CD8 clonotypes. Compared with non-shared clonotypes, clonotypes shared by all four sorted-subset donors had higher generation probabilities. Larger estimated clonotype richness was generally found for naive subsets than for memory subsets.

CD8 naive samples consisted of CD45RO-negative cells that were positively selected for CCR7, yielding a CD45RA+CCR7+ population without TemRA cells. Healthy HIV-negative adults with no recently reported acute infections or vaccinations were included as donors. Only Caucasian adults living in Nashville, Tennessee, USA were represented among the donors. Blood was obtained by leukapheresis, after which PBMCs were separated by Ficoll-Histopaque density gradient centrifugation and cryopreserved in liquid nitrogen vapor phase. Purity and quantity of every magnetically sorted T cell population were checked by analytical flow cytometry. Genomic DNA was isolated from every sorted fraction and measured by UV absorbance on a Nanodrop 2000c. Reading the germline V gene gives CDR1 MDHEN and CDR2 SYDVKM. The CDR3 goes from the cysteine to the phenylalanine over 15 residues. Only CDR3 DNA remains: 45 bases, in frame from the first base. Trimming leaves V shorter by 6 bases and J shorter by 3 bases, with the junction holding 7 bases beyond the gene matches.

Using the deep immunoSEQ assay, multiplex PCR amplified TCR CDR3 regions from genomic DNA. For each cell subset, the extracted genomic DNA was distributed evenly across all wells of several immunoSEQ 96-well plates, and each plate served as one replicate. For sorted subsets, around 0.2 ug genomic DNA, equal to 30,000 or so T cell genomes, was loaded into each replicate PCR. The purified libraries were quantified using a Qubit 3.0 fluorometer, sized with a Bioanalyzer 2100, and then quantified again using the KAPA Library Quantification kit. Each immunoSEQ 96-well plate was sequenced on its own single-read 150-cycle Illumina NextSeq 550 flow cell. The original pipeline was this. The immunoSEQ output contained only junctional sequences without quality scores, so filtering could not match that applied to full-length reads. Sequences were annotated with PyIR, a Python wrapper for IgBLAST v1.9, using IMGT germline references to assign V/J genes and CDR3. Reads were filtered out if the reads had weak V/J assignments (E-value above 1e-6), no CDR3, stop codons, out-of-frame junctions, or ambiguous translated residues. A V3J clonotype was defined by an identical inferred V gene, J gene, and CDR3 amino acid sequence. To compute the percentage overlap between repertoires, the number of shared unique clonotypes was divided by the size of the smaller repertoire. Richness of each repertoire was evaluated using RTK rarefaction, the Chao1 estimator, and Recon v2.1 estimates of unobserved clonotypes. Generation probabilities for all TCRbeta clonotypes obtained by the gDNA method from a handful of donors were computed using OLGA. Here the immuneACCESS table is served through TCRdb, limited to in-frame sequences with V and J called. Missing clones are a known gap in these copies; in checked studies unresolved V genes cover under half, and the rest lacks a known reason. V, J and clone size reflect that table, while D and trimming were determined from the DNA. The sample table holds around 1,900,000 clones, of which 80% to 95% were seen once. About 1.7% of the sample lies in the top ten.

Regarding this clone: The clone's antigen remains unknown. Qualities for individual bases were not recorded, and no much larger clone is one base off.

Input material: naive CD8+ T cells from PBMCs. According to the study, the label for this sample's cell subset or site signals: CD45RA+CCR7+. Here the chain combines TRBV28 and TRBJ2-7, with 11 bases matching TRBD1. The TCR was taken from a man in his late teens or twenties in good health. Some clones in this sample may be carry-over from other donors' samples. The CDR3 protein: CASRVGQGVYYEQYF. The DNA sequence is given as TGTGCCAGCAGAGTGGGACAGGGGGTCTACTACGAGCAGTACTTC.